The source of this T cell receptor (beta chain) is a study of T cell responses to AZD1222 COVID-19 vaccine. The repertoire was sequenced with immunoSEQ multiplex PCR; TCRdb's copy has only in-frame clones and lacks some. This sample yields about 130,000 clones, of which more than 85% are seen a single time; about 1.9% belongs to the top ten. V dropped 2 bases and J dropped 2 bases, with 8 bases sitting between them. Germline CDR1 reads SGHRS; CDR2 reads YFSETQ. The length of the CDR3 is 13 residues. The clonotype was recovered from an adult who received the AZD1222 COVID-19 vaccine. The sequencing here drew on peripheral blood, taken 28 days after the second AZD1222 dose. The V call is TRBV5-1, the J call TRBJ2-7, with D perhaps matching TRBD1 (5 bases). The CDR3 bases are TGCGCCAGCAGCTTAGACAGTCCCTACGAGCAGTACTTC. Amino acids: CASSLDSPYEQYF.